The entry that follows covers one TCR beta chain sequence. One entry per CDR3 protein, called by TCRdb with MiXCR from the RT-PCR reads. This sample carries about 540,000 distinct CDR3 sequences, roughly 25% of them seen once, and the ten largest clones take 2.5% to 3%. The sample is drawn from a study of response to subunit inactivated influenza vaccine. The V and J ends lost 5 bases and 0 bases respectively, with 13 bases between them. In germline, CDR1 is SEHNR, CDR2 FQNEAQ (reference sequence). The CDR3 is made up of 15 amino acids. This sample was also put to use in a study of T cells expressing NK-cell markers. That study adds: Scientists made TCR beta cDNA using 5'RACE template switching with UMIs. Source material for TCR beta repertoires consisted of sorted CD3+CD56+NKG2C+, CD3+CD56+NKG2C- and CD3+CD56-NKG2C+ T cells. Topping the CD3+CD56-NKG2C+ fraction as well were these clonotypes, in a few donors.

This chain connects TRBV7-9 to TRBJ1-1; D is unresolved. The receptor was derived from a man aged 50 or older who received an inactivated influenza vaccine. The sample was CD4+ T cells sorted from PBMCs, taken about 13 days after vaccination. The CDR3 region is CASSPKTRLNTEAFF. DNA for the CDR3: TGTGCCAGCAGCCCAAAGACAAGACTGAACACTGAAGCTTTCTTT.